This T cell receptor (beta chain) is drawn from a study of PD-1 blockade in classical Hodgkin lymphoma. All patients relapsed after autologous stem cell transplantation, and brentuximab vedotin exposure varied. Best responses were complete response, partial response or progressive disease. Profiling relied on immunoSEQ multiplex PCR, and the TCRdb table lists in-frame clones only, not all of them. The table has 90,000 to 100,000 clones, just under 95% seen once. The CDR3 has 15 amino acids. Germline V gives CDR1 KGHSH, CDR2 LQKENI. V lost 0 bases and J lost 3; bases outside the gene matches: 1. With respect to this clone: Antigen: not known.

Study-level points and caveats: Newly diagnosed patients had baseline TCR diversity that was reportedly lower than that of healthy donors. Significantly greater TCR diversity emerged by C4D1 in CD4+ cells but not CD8+ cells. Complete responders showed a baseline diversity that resembled the diversity of newly diagnosed patients.

Sequencing used peripheral blood mononuclear cells (PBMCs), obtained at baseline. The receptor was isolated from a human donor with classical Hodgkin lymphoma. The chain is built from TRBV18 and TRBJ2-7; 11 bases map to TRBD2. The CDR3 DNA reads as TGTGCCAGCTCACCACCGACTAGCGGGGTCTACGAGCAGTACTTC. Protein product: CASSPPTSGVYEQYF.